The sequence of this T cell receptor (beta chain) was determined in a study of long-term antiretroviral therapy in people with HIV. Turning to the study itself: The earliest samples came from an era when ART typically awaited falling CD4 counts.

With survey level as its setting, the immunoSEQ assay was v3.0. Some clones are missing from TCRdb's copy, which holds only in-frame ones; the method was immunoSEQ multiplex PCR. This sample yields 20,000 to 25,000 clones, of which roughly 85% are seen a single time; 8% to 9% belongs to the top ten. The CDR3 is 15 residues long. In germline, CDR1 is MDHEN, CDR2 SYDVKM. J gave up 1 base and V 6 bases, and 7 bases lay outside the gene matches. This sample comprised unsorted PBMCs, obtained at the start of antiretroviral therapy. The clonotype comes from a man in his fifties or sixties with HIV. The V and J genes are TRBV28 and TRBJ2-3; TRBD1 matches 7 bases. In nucleotides, the CDR3 is TGTGCCAGCAGCCCAGGGGGACAAGGCACAGATACGCAGTATTTT. This translates into CASSPGGQGTDTQYF. Full variable domain (outside the CDR3, taken from reference TRBV28 and TRBJ2-3): DVKVTQSSRYLVKRTGEKVFLECVQDMDHENMFWYRQDPGLGLRLIYFSYDVKMKEKGDIPEGYSVSREKKERFSLILESASTNQTSMYLCASSPGGQGTDTQYFGPGTRLTVL.